This T cell receptor (beta chain) was recorded in a study of cytomegalovirus exposure and HLA in healthy donors. Overall study results and limits: Highest at DRB1 and lowest at HLA-C, TCR association rates differed among HLA loci in a later analysis. Later, an analysis showed that TCR beta chains associated with HLA were more clonally expanded than others that were equally common. An apparent linkage of common viral pathogens to several of the most significant clusters emerged in a later analysis. Accurate HLA-A and HLA-B prediction from TCR beta sequences was reported for most subjects.

Trimming removed 1 base from V and 2 bases from J, with 10 bases in between. Germline V lookup: CDR1 SGHRS, CDR2 YFSETQ. This CDR3 comprises 15 residues. Of note for this clone: Antigen unknown.

60 Vbeta and 13 Jbeta primers were used in PCR. This table comes from immunoSEQ multiplex PCR, and its TCRdb copy is limited to in-frame clones, with some not included. The sample holds about 130,000 clones, 60% to 80% seen once. The sample taken for sequencing was PBMCs. This receptor was obtained from a man aged 50 to 59 in good health and CMV-seronegative. The V and J genes are TRBV5-1 and TRBJ2-1; D perhaps matches TRBD2 (5 bases). DNA for the CDR3: TGCGCCAGCAGCTTGTCCGGGATGACCTACAATGAGCAGTTCTTC. This encodes CASSLSGMTYNEQFF.